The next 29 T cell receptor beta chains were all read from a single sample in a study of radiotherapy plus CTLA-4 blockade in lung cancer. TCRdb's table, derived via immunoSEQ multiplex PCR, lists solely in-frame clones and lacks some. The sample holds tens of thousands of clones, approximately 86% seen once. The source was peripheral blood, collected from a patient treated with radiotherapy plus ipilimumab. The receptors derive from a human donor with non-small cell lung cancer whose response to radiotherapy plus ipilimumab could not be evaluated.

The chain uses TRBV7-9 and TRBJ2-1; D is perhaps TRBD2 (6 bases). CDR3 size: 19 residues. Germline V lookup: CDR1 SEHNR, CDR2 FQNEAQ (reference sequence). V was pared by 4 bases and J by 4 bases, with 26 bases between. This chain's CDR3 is CASSSRDSQKGVLYNEQFF. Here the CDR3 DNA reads TGTGCCAGCAGCTCCCGGGACTCTCAGAAGGGAGTGCTTTACAATGAGCAGTTCTTC.

The CDR3, as DNA: TGTGCCAGCAGTTTCCATCAGGGTACCCAGTACTTC. The encoded protein is CASSFHQGTQYF. The V call is TRBV28, the J call TRBJ2-5, with D possibly matching TRBD1 (5 bases). The CDR3 covers 12 residues. From germline, CDR1 is MDHEN and CDR2 SYDVKM. V lost 3 bases and J 8 bases, leaving 10 bases between the germline ends.

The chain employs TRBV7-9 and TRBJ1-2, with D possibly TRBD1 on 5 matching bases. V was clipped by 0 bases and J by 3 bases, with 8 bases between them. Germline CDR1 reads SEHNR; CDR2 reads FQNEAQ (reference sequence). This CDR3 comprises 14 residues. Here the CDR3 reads CASSLAGAHYGYTF. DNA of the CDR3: TGTGCCAGCAGCTTAGCAGGGGCTCACTATGGCTACACCTTC.

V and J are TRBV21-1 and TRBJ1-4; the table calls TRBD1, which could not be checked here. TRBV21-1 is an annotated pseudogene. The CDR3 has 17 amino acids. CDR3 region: CASSKGRDRVQNEKLFF. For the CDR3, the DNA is TGTGCCAGCAGCAAAGGAAGGGACAGGGTCCAGAATGAAAAACTGTTTTTT.

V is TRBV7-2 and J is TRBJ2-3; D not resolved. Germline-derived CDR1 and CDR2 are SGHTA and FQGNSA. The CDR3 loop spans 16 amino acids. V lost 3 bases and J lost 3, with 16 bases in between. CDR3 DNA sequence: TGTGCCAGCAGCTTTTTCCCGCGGTACCTAACAGATACGCAGTATTTT. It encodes CASSFFPRYLTDTQYF.

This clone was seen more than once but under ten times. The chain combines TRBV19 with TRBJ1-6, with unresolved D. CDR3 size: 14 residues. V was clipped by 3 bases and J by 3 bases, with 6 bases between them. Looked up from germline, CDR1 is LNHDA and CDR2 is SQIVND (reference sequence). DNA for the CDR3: TGTGCCAGTAGTATTGGCAGCTATAATTCACCCCTCCACTTT. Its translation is CASSIGSYNSPLHF.

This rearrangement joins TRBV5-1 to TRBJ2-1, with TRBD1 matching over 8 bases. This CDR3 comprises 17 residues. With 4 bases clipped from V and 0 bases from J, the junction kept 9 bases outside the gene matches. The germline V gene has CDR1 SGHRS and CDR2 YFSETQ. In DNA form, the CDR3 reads TGCGCCAGCAGCATCGGACAGGGCTTTAGCTCCTACAATGAGCAGTTCTTC. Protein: CASSIGQGFSSYNEQFF.

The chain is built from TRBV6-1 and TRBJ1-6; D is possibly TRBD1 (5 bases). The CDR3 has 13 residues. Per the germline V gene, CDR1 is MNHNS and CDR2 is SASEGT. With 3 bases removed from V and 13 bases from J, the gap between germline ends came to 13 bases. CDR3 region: CASSEGLRAPLHF. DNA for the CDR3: TGTGCCAGCAGTGAGGGACTCCGGGCGCCCCTCCACTTT.

CDR3 amino acids: CASSYSLGANTEAFF. The CDR3 coding sequence is TGTGCCAGCAGTTACTCCCTGGGGGCGAACACTGAAGCTTTCTTT. The chain is built from TRBV6-5 and TRBJ1-1, with a possible D match to TRBD1 (6 bases). The germline gives CDR1 MNHEY, CDR2 SVGAGI. Trimming removed 0 bases at V and 1 base at J, with 9 bases between. The CDR3 has 15 residues.

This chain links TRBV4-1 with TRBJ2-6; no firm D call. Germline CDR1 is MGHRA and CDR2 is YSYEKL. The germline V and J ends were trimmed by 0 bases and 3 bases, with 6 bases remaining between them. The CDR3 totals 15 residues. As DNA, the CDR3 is TGCGCCAGCAGCCAAGAACCGGTTGGGGCCAACGTCCTGACTTTC. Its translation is CASSQEPVGANVLTF.

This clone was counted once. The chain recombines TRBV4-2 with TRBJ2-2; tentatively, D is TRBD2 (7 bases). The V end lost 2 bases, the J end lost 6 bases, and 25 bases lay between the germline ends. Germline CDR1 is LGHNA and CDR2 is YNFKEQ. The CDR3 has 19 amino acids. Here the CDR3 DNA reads TGTGCCAGCAGCCAATCGGGGGGCCGTAGTTGGGAGGGAGCCGGGGAGCTGTTTTTT. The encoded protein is CASSQSGGRSWEGAGELFF.

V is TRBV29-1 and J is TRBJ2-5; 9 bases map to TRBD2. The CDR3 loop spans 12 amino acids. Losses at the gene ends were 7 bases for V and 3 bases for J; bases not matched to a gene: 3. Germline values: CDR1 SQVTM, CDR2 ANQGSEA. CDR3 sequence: CSGSGSEETQYF. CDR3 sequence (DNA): TGCAGCGGTAGCGGGAGCGAAGAGACCCAGTACTTC.

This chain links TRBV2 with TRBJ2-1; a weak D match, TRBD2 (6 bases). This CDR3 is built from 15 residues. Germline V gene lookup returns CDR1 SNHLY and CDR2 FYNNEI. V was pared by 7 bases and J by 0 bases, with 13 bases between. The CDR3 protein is CASNDGRDSYNEQFF. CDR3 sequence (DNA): TGTGCCAGCAATGACGGGCGGGACTCCTACAATGAGCAGTTCTTC.

CDR3 region: CASSTSGSSPDTQYF. Written as DNA, the CDR3 is TGTGCCAGCAGTACTAGCGGGAGTTCCCCAGATACGCAGTATTTT. The chain combines TRBV28 with TRBJ2-3, with TRBD2 matching over 11 bases. Germline trimming cut 5 bases from V and 4 bases from J; bases unmatched to any gene: 5. This CDR3 has 15 amino acids. CDR1 and CDR2 from the germline V gene are MDHEN and SYDVKM.

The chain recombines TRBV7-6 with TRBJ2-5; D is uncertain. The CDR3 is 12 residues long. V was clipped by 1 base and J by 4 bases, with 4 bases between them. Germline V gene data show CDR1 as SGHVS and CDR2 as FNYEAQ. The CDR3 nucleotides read TGTGCCAGCAGCTTAGGGAGAGAGACCCAGTACTTC. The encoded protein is CASSLGRETQYF.

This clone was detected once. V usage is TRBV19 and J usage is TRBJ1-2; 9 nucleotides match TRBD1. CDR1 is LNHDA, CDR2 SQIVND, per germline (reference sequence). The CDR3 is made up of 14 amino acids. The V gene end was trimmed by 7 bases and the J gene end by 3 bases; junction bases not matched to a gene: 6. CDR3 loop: CASTPDRGDYGYTF. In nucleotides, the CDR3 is TGTGCCAGTACCCCGGACAGGGGCGACTATGGCTACACCTTC.

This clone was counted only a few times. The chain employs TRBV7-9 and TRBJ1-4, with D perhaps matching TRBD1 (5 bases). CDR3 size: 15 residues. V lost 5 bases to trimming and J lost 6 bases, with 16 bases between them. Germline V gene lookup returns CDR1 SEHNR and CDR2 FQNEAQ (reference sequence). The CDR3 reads CASSRQGRGDEKLFF. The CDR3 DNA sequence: TGTGCCAGCAGCCGGCAGGGAAGAGGAGATGAAAAACTGTTTTTT.

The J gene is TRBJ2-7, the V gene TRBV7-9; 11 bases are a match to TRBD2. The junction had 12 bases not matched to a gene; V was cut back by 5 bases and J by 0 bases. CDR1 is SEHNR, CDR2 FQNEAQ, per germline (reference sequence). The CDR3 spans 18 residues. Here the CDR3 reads CASSPPLAGGLLSYEQYF. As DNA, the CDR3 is TGTGCCAGCAGCCCGCCTCTAGCGGGGGGCCTCCTCTCCTACGAGCAGTACTTC.

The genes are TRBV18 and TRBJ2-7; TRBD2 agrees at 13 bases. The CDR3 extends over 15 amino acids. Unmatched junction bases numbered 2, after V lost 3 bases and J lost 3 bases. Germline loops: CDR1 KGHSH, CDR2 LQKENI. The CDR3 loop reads CASSPGLAGYYEQYF. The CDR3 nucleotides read TGTGCCAGCTCACCGGGACTAGCGGGATACTACGAGCAGTACTTC.

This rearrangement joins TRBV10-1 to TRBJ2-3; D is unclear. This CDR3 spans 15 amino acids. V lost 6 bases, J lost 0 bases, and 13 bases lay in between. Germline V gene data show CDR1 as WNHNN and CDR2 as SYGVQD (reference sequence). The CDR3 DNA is TGCGCCAGCAGCCGACGGGTCTCAAGCACAGATACGCAGTATTTT. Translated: CASSRRVSSTDTQYF.

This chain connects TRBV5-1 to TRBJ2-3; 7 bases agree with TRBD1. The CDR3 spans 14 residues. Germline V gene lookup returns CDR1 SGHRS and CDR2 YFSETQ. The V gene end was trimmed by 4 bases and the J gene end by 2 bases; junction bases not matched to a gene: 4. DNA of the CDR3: TGCGCCAGCAGCCTACAGGGGTCCACAGATACGCAGTATTTT. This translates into CASSLQGSTDTQYF.

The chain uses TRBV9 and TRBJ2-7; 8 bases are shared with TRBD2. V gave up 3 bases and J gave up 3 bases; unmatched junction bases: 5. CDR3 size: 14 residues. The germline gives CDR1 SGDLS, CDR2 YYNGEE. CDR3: CASSATGTSYEQYF. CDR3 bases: TGTGCCAGCAGCGCAACCGGGACTAGCTACGAGCAGTACTTC.

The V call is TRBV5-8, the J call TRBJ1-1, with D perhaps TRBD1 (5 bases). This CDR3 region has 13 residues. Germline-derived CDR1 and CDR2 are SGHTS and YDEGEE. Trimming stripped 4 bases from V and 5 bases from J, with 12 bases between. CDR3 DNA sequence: TGTGCCAGCAGCCGTCAGGGCAGAACTGAAGCTTTCTTT. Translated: CASSRQGRTEAFF.

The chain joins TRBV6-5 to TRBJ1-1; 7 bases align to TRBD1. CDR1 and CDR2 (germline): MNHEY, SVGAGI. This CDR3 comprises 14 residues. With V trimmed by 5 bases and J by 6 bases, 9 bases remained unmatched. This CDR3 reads CASSKETGRSEAFF. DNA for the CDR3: TGTGCCAGCAGTAAGGAGACAGGGCGGTCTGAAGCTTTCTTT.

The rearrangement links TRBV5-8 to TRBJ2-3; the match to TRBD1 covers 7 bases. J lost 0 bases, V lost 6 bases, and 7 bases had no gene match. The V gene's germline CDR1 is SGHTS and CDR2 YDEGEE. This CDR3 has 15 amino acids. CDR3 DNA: TGTGCCAGCATGTTTGGACAGGACAGCACAGATACGCAGTATTTT. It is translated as CASMFGQDSTDTQYF.

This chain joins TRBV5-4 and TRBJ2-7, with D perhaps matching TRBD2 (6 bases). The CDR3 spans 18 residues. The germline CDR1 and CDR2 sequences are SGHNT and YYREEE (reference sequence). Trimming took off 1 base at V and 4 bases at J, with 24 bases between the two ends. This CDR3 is CASSLYGHITPGGYEQYF. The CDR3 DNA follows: TGTGCCAGCAGCTTGTACGGACATATCACCCCCGGAGGGTACGAGCAGTACTTC.

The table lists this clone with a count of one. CDR3 nucleotide sequence: TGCGCCAGCAGCCCTAGCGGGACCGGGGAGCTGTTTTTT. It specifies CASSPSGTGELFF. The chain carries TRBV5-1 and TRBJ2-2; 8 bases line up with TRBD2. The CDR3 spans 13 residues. V shed 4 bases and J 5 bases; nucleotides not matched to a gene: 1. Per the germline V gene, CDR1 is SGHRS and CDR2 is YFSETQ.

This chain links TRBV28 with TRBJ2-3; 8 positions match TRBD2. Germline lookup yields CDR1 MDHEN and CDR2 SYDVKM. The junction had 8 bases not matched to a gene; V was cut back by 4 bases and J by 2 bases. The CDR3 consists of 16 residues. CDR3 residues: CASSYPAGETTDTQYF. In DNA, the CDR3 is TGTGCCAGCAGTTATCCAGCGGGAGAGACCACAGATACGCAGTATTTT.

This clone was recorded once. The CDR3 nucleotides are TGTGCCAGTACCCTCCCTGGGCGACAGGAAAGAACCTATGGCTACACCTTC. This sequence encodes CASTLPGRQERTYGYTF. This chain connects TRBV19 to TRBJ1-2, with D possibly being TRBD1 (6 bases). The V and J ends lost 7 bases and 4 bases respectively, with 25 bases between them. The length of the CDR3 is 17 residues. Looked up from germline, CDR1 is LNHDA and CDR2 is SQIVND (reference sequence).